One and the same sample provided the 2 T cell receptor beta chains below, sequenced in a study of T cell repertoires in cytomegalovirus infection. These receptors are not linked to any known antigen. TCRdb recomputed calls from the reads with MiXCR, one row per CDR3 protein. The sample lists 75,000 to 100,000 distinct CDR3 sequences; approximately 46% were seen once. Sequencing used CD8+ T cells from cultured PBMCs, obtained from culture after CMV antigen stimulation. The receptors were sampled from a human donor in good health (CMV status not recorded). Some clones in this sample may be carry-over from other donors' samples.

This chain uses TRBV7-9 with TRBJ1-3, with D unclear. This CDR3 is 13 amino acids long. The germline V gene encodes CDR1 SEHNR and CDR2 FQNEAQ (reference sequence). V was shortened by 6 bases and J by 3 bases, with 9 bases between the two germline ends. The CDR3 DNA reads TGTGCCAGCAGACAAGACGGTGGAAACACCATATATTTT. It encodes CASRQDGGNTIYF.

V and J are TRBV4-1 and TRBJ1-2; 8 bases match TRBD1. The CDR3 sequence is 14 residues long. Germline CDR1 is MGHRA and CDR2 is YSYEKL. V was pared by 2 bases and J by 3 bases, with 2 bases of the junction left unmatched. Here the CDR3 reads CASSQSTGDYGYTF. The CDR3 DNA sequence: TGCGCCAGCAGCCAATCGACAGGGGACTATGGCTACACCTTC.